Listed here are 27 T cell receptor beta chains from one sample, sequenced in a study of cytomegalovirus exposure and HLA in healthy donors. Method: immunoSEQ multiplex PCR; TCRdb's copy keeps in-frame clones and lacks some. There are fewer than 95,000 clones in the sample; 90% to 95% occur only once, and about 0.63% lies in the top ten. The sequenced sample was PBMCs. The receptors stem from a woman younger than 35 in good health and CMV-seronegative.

This chain's CDR3 is CASSPYPGLGYTF. In DNA, the CDR3 is TGTGCCAGCAGCCCCTACCCGGGACTTGGCTACACCTTC. The chain recombines TRBV9 with TRBJ1-2; D possibly corresponds to TRBD1 (5 bases). Germline-derived CDR1 and CDR2 are SGDLS and YYNGEE. CDR3 length: 13 residues. The ends were cut back, 4 bases at V and 7 bases at J, with 14 bases in the middle.

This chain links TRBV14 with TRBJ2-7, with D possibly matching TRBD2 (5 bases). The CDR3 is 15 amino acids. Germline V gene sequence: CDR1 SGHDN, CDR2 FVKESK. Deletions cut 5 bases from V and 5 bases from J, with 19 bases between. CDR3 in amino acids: CASSISDWRRNEQYF. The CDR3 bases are TGTGCCAGCAGCATTTCAGACTGGAGGCGGAACGAGCAGTACTTC.

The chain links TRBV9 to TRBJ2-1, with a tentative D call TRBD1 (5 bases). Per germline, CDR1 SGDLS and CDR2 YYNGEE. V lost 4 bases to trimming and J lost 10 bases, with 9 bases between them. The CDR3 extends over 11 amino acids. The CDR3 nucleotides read TGTGCCAGCAGCCAACAGGAAGAGCAGTTCTTC. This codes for CASSQQEEQFF.

CDR3 sequence: CASSTGGGRHEQFF. The CDR3 DNA sequence: TGTGCCAGTAGTACGGGGGGGGGCCGACATGAGCAGTTCTTC. V usage is TRBV19 and J usage is TRBJ2-1; 8 bases align to TRBD2. The germline CDR1 and CDR2 sequences are LNHDA and SQIVND (reference sequence). The length of the CDR3 is 14 residues. V lost 4 bases and J lost 8; bases outside the gene matches: 7.

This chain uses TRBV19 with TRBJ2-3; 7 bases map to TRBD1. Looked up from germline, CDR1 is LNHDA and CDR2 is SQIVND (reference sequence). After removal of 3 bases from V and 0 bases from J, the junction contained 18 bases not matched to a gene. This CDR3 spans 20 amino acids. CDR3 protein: CASSIYGDRRNDFSTDTQYF. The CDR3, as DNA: TGTGCCAGTAGTATTTACGGGGACAGAAGAAATGACTTTAGCACAGATACGCAGTATTTT.

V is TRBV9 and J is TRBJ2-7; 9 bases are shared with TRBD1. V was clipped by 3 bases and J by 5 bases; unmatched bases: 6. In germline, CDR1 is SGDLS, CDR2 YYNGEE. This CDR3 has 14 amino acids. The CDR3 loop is CASSARDRVDEQYF. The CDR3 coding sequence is TGTGCCAGCAGCGCACGGGACAGGGTAGACGAGCAGTACTTC.

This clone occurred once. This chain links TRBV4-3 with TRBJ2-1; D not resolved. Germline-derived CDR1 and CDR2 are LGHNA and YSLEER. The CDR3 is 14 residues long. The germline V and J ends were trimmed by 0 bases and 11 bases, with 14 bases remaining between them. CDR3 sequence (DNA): TGCGCCAGCAGCCAAGACCGGTTTACGAGTAAGCAGTTCTTC. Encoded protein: CASSQDRFTSKQFF.

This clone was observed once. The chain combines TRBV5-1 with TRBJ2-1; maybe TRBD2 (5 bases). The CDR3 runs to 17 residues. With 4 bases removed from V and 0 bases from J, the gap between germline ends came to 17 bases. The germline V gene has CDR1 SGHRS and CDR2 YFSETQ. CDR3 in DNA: TGCGCCAGCAGCCAAGGAGAGGGCTTGAGCTCCTACAATGAGCAGTTCTTC. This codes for CASSQGEGLSSYNEQFF.

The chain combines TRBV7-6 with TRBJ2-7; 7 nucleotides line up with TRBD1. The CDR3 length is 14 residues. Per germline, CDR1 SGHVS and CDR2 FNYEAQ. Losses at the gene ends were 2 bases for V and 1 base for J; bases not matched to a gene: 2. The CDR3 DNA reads TGTGCCAGCAGCTTAAGACAGGGATCCTACGAGCAGTACTTC. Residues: CASSLRQGSYEQYF.

In DNA form, the CDR3 reads TGTGCCAGCTCACCGGCAGACAGGGGGAATTCACCCCTCCACTTT. Protein sequence: CASSPADRGNSPLHF. This chain connects TRBV18 to TRBJ1-6, with 9 positions matching TRBD1. Losses at the gene ends were 3 bases for V and 7 bases for J; bases not matched to a gene: 4. This CDR3 has 15 residues. CDR1 KGHSH and CDR2 LQKENI come from the germline V gene.

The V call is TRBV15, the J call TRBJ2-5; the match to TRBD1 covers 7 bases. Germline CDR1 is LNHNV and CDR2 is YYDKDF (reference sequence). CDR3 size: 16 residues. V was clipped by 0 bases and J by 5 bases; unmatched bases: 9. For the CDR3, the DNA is TGTGCCACCAGCAGAGACCAGACAGGGTGGAGGGAGACCCAGTACTTC. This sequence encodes CATSRDQTGWRETQYF.

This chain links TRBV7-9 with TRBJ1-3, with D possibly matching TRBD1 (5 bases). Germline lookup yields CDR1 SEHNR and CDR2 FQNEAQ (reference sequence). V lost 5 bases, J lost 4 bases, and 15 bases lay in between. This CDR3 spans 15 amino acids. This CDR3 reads CASSPPGLGGNTIYF. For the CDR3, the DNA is TGTGCCAGCAGCCCACCGGGACTGGGAGGAAACACCATATATTTT.

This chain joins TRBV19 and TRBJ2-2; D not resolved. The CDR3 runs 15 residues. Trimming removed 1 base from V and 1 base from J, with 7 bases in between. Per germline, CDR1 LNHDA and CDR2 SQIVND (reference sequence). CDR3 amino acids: CASSIARMNTGELFF. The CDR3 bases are TGTGCCAGTAGTATAGCGCGGATGAACACCGGGGAGCTGTTTTTT.

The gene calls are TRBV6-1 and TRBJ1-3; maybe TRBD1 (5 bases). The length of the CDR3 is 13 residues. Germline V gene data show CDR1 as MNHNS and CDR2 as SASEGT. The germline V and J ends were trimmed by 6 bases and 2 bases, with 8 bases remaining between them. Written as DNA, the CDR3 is TGTGCCAGCAGGCCGACAGCTGGAAACACCATATATTTT. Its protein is CASRPTAGNTIYF.

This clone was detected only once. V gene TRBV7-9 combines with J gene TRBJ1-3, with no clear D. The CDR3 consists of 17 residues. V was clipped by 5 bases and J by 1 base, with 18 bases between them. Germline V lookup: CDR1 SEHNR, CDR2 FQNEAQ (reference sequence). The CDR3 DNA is TGTGCCAGCAGCCGGGATTTCGTTTTTGGGTCTGGAAACACCATATATTTT. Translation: CASSRDFVFGSGNTIYF.

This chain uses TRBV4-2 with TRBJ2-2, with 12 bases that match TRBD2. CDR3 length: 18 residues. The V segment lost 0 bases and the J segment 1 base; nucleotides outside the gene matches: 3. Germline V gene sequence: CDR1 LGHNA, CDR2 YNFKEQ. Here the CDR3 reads CASSQELAGGLNTGELFF. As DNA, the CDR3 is TGTGCCAGCAGCCAAGAACTAGCGGGGGGACTGAACACCGGGGAGCTGTTTTTT.

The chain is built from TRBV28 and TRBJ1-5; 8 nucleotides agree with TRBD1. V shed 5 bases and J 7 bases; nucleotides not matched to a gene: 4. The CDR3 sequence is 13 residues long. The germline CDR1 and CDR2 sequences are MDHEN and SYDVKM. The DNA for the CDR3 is TGTGCCAGCAGTACGACAGGGGAACAGCCCCAGCATTTT. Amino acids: CASSTTGEQPQHF.

The DNA for the CDR3 is TGCGCCAGCAGCCATGCTCGGGGGGGCGCGGGCACAGATACGCAGTATTTT. It encodes CASSHARGGAGTDTQYF. This chain connects TRBV4-1 to TRBJ2-3; 8 nucleotides match TRBD2. This CDR3 is built from 17 residues. J lost 1 base, V lost 3 bases, and 9 bases had no gene match. The V gene's germline CDR1 is MGHRA and CDR2 YSYEKL.

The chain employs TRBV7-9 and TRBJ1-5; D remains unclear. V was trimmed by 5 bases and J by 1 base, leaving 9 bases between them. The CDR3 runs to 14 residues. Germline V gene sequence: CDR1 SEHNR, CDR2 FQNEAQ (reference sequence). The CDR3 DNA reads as TGTGCCAGCAGCCCAGAGGCCAGCAATCAGCCCCAGCATTTT. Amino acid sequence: CASSPEASNQPQHF.

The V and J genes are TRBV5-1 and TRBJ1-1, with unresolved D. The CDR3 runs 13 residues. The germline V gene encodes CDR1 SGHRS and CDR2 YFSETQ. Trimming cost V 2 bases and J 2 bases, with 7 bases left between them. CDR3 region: CASSFQVNTEAFF. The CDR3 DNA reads TGCGCCAGCAGCTTCCAGGTAAACACTGAAGCTTTCTTT.

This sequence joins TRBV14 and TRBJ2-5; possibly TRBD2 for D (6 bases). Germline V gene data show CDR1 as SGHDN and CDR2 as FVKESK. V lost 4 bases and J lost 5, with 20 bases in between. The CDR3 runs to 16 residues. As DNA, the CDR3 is TGTGCCAGCAGCCCCGGTTTATTCGGGGGAAGGGAGACCCAGTACTTC. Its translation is CASSPGLFGGRETQYF.

CDR3 amino acids: CASSLDSPRGGSGNEQFF. Written as DNA, the CDR3 is TGTGCCAGCAGCTTAGATTCCCCTCGCGGGGGGTCGGGAAATGAGCAGTTCTTC. This chain joins TRBV11-2 and TRBJ2-1; 8 bases fit TRBD2. V gave up 0 bases and J gave up 7 bases; unmatched junction bases: 14. The germline gives CDR1 SGHAT, CDR2 FQNNGV. The CDR3 extends over 18 amino acids.

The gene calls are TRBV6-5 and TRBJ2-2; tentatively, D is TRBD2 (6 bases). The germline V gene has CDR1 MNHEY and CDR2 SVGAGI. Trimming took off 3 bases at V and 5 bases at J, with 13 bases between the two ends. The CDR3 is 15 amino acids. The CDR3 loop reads CASSYYTGRTGELFF. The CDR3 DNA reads TGTGCCAGCAGTTATTACACGGGGAGGACCGGGGAGCTGTTTTTT.

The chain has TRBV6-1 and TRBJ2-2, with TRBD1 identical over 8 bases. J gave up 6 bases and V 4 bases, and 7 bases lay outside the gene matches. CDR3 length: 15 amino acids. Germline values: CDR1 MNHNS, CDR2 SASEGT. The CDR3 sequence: CASSAGQGWAGELFF. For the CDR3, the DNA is TGTGCCAGCAGTGCAGGACAGGGTTGGGCCGGGGAGCTGTTTTTT.

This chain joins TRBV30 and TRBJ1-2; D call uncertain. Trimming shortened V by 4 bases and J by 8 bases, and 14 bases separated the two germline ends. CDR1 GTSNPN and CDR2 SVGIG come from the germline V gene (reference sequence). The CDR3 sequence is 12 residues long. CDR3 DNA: TGTGCCTGGACGAGGATGGAGACGGGCTACACCTTC. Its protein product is CAWTRMETGYTF.

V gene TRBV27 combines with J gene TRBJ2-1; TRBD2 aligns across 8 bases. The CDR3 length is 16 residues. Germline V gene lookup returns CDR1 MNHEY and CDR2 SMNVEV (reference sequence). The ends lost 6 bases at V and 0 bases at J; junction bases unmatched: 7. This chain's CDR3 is CASRSGTSYSYNEQFF. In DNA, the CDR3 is TGTGCCAGCAGATCCGGGACTAGTTACTCCTACAATGAGCAGTTCTTC.

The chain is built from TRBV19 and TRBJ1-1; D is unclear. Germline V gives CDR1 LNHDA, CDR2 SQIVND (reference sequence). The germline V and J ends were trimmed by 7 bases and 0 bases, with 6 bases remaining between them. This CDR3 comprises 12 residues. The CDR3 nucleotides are TGTGCCAGTAAGCTGATGAACACTGAAGCTTTCTTT. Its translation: CASKLMNTEAFF.